This T cell receptor (beta chain) was captured by sequencing in a study of blood T cell repertoires in COVID-19. Study details: Acute and convalescent COVID-19 specimens originated in the United States, Italy and Spain. The analysed material was cDNA or gDNA that came from T cells, B-cell-depleted T cells, or PBMCs.

Here immunoSEQ multiplex PCR was the method, and the copy in TCRdb shows in-frame clones only, minus some. The table lists about 190,000 clones, 85% to 90% of them singletons. This clonotype originated in a man aged 35 to 55 with active or convalescent COVID-19. The sequenced sample was peripheral blood.

Here the CDR3 DNA reads TGTGCCAGCAGTGAAGGTGAGGAAGGTGAAGCTTTCTTT. The encoded protein is CASSEGEEGEAFF. J is TRBJ1-1 and V is TRBV2; D call uncertain. The CDR3 has 13 amino acids. Trimming removed 1 base at V and 7 bases at J, with 10 bases between. Germline CDR1 is SNHLY and CDR2 is FYNNEI.